This TCR beta chain was observed in a study of blood T cell repertoires in COVID-19. As for the study in general: Spain, Italy and the United States supplied samples that represented acute and convalescent COVID-19. The cDNA or gDNA used as material had been derived from T cells, B-cell-depleted T cells, or PBMCs.

Germline trimming cut 8 bases from V and 7 bases from J; bases unmatched to any gene: 10. This CDR3 spans 14 amino acids. Germline V gene sequence: CDR1 MDHEN, CDR2 SYDVKM. Per the authors' pipeline: For nucleated cells, counts were estimated from reference gene primer amplification. Assay: immunoSEQ multiplex PCR; the TCRdb copy retains only in-frame clones and omits some. From that table come the V and J calls and clone size; the DNA was used to work out D and trimming. The sample contains fewer than 30,000 clones, approximately 92% of which appear only once. The chain uses TRBV28 and TRBJ2-1; TRBD1 matches at 8 bases. The sample was peripheral blood. This clonotype was obtained from a human donor in a cohort sampled during active COVID-19. This chain's CDR3 is CASQAGGTRNEQFF. The CDR3 DNA is TGTGCCAGCCAGGCAGGGGGCACGAGGAATGAGCAGTTCTTC.